This entry features one T cell receptor beta chain sequence. Naive CD8 cells, CD45RO-negative and positively selected for CCR7, excluded terminally differentiated effector memory CD45RA+ cells. This entry belongs to a study of shared clonotypes between healthy human individuals. CDR1 and CDR2 (germline): SGHVS, FQNEAQ. V was clipped by 1 base and J by 6 bases; unmatched bases: 5. The CDR3 has 15 residues. Produced via immunoSEQ multiplex PCR; TCRdb's table is partial and in-frame only. The table has around 1,900,000 clones, just over 90% seen once. This chain links TRBV7-8 with TRBJ2-2; 7 bases agree with TRBD2. The TCR comes from a man aged 18-30 years in good health. Some clones in this sample may be carry-over from other donors' samples. Sequencing was done on a sample of naive CD8+ T cells from PBMCs. The DNA of the CDR3 is TGTGCCAGCAGCTTAGTGGGGGAGGGTCCCGGGGAGCTGTTTTTT. It codes for CASSLVGEGPGELFF.